Below, one TCR beta chain is given with its context. Its matching antigen is unknown. PCR primers comprised 60 Vbeta and 13 Jbeta primers. The method was immunoSEQ multiplex PCR; TCRdb's version includes in-frame clones alone and lacks a portion of them. The table for this sample gives about 82,000 clones. Healthy individuals who donated bone marrow served as the donors. This sample was taken from a study of cytomegalovirus exposure and HLA in healthy donors. Looked up from germline, CDR1 is SNHLY and CDR2 is FYNNEI. This CDR3 has 16 amino acids. V was clipped by 5 bases and J by 9 bases, with 23 bases between them. Study-wide results and caveats: Cytomegalovirus status was reportedly diagnosed by the classifier with high specificity and sensitivity. As a later analysis revealed, the rate of TCR association differed by HLA locus, with DRB1 most and HLA-C fewest.

The sequenced sample consisted of PBMCs. V gene TRBV2 combines with J gene TRBJ2-1, with a weak D call TRBD1 (7 bases). This TCR was sampled from a woman in her 30s in good health and CMV-seronegative. This CDR3 is CASSIQGTGILGEQFF. The CDR3 bases are TGTGCCAGCAGTATACAGGGGACTGGGATTTTGGGTGAGCAGTTCTTC.